A selection of T cell receptor beta chains follows, all from one sample in a study of T cell responses to AZD1222 COVID-19 vaccine. TCRdb keeps only in-frame clones here, not all; method: immunoSEQ multiplex PCR. Here the sample spans 150,000 to 160,000 clones, over 90% being singletons. Sample: peripheral blood, taken 28 days after the second AZD1222 dose. The receptors shown here come from an adult who received the AZD1222 COVID-19 vaccine. The CDR3 runs from the conserved cysteine through the conserved F or W. The order of the fields is J gene, clone size, D gene, V gene, CDR3 protein, CDR3 DNA. The D gene is left open where the match is weak. Some rows mark clone size as missing; the rest say once, few, many or name a class of expanded clone.

TRBJ2-7 NA NA TRBV3-1/TRBV3-2 CASSQVPYEQYF TGTGCCAGCAGCCAAGTTCCCTACGAGCAGTACTTC
TRBJ1-1 NA NA TRBV30 CAWSVRQLNTEAFF TGTGCCTGGAGTGTCCGACAGTTGAACACTGAAGCTTTCTTT
TRBJ1-1 NA NA TRBV18 CASSHQGGTEAFF TGTGCCAGCTCACACCAGGGCGGGACTGAAGCTTTCTTT
TRBJ1-3 NA NA TRBV5-1 CASRSGNSGNTIYF TGCGCCAGCAGGTCCGGGAACTCTGGAAACACCATATATTTT
TRBJ2-3 NA TRBD2 TRBV27 CASSPGLGAQYF TGTGCCAGCAGTCCGGGACTAGGGGCGCAGTATTTT
TRBJ2-5 NA TRBD2 TRBV7-2 CASQSTAGVGETQYF TGTGCCAGCCAGAGCACAGCGGGGGTGGGGGAGACCCAGTACTTC
TRBJ1-2 NA NA TRBV29-1 CSVPVLYGYTF TGCAGCGTTCCGGTCCTCTATGGCTACACCTTC
TRBJ1-1 NA NA TRBV5-4 CASSTGTFGTEAFF TGTGCCAGCAGCACCGGGACCTTCGGCACTGAAGCTTTCTTT
TRBJ2-7 NA NA TRBV3-1/TRBV3-2 CASSQESIGSYEQYF TGTGCCAGCAGCCAAGAAAGTATCGGCTCCTACGAGCAGTACTTC
TRBJ2-1 NA NA TRBV29-1 CSVIPLAPPYNEQFF TGCAGCGTCATCCCCCTAGCGCCTCCCTACAATGAGCAGTTCTTC
TRBJ2-3 NA NA TRBV11-1 CASSFSTDTQYF TGTGCCAGCAGCTTCTCCACAGATACGCAGTATTTT
TRBJ1-2 NA NA TRBV3-1/TRBV3-2 CASSQVRGRDGYTF TGTGCCAGCAGCCAAGTGAGAGGTAGGGACGGCTACACCTTC
TRBJ2-3 NA NA TRBV5-6 CASSLVGPNTQYF TGTGCCAGCAGCTTGGTGGGGCCGAATACGCAGTATTTT
TRBJ2-2 NA TRBD2 TRBV5-1 CASSPTSGTNTGELFF TGCGCCAGCAGCCCCACTAGCGGGACGAACACCGGGGAGCTGTTTTTT
TRBJ2-3 NA NA TRBV19 CASTPARGGTQYF TGTGCCAGTACTCCCGCTAGGGGGGGTACGCAGTATTTT
TRBJ2-3 NA TRBD1 TRBV18 CASSPKPSGTGYGDTQYF TGTGCCAGCTCACCGAAGCCCTCGGGGACAGGGTACGGAGATACGCAGTATTTT
TRBJ1-5 NA TRBD1 TRBV20-1 CSASYQGAPNQPQHF TGCAGTGCTAGTTACCAGGGGGCGCCTAATCAGCCCCAGCATTTT
TRBJ2-7 NA TRBD2 TRBV11-3 CASSPTSGSYEQYF TGTGCCAGCAGCCCTACTAGCGGCTCCTACGAGCAGTACTTC
TRBJ1-3 NA NA TRBV18 CASSPGGRRSSGNTIYF TGTGCCAGCTCACCTGGGGGGAGGCGAAGCTCTGGAAACACCATATATTTT
TRBJ2-7 NA NA TRBV2 CASSPNFDSPMYF TGTGCCAGCAGTCCCAACTTCGACAGTCCGATGTACTTC
TRBJ2-2 NA NA TRBV7-9 CASSLDVSLNTGELFF TGTGCCAGCAGCTTAGATGTCAGCTTAAACACCGGGGAGCTGTTTTTT
TRBJ1-5 NA NA TRBV9 CASSGTGFQPQHF TGTGCCAGCAGCGGAACAGGCTTTCAGCCCCAGCATTTT
TRBJ1-3 NA NA TRBV14 CASSPGGNTIYF TGTGCCAGCAGCCCTGGGGGAAACACCATATATTTT
TRBJ1-1 NA NA TRBV5-6 CASSLAVVTEAFF TGTGCCAGCAGCTTGGCGGTGGTAACTGAAGCTTTCTTT
TRBJ2-5 NA NA TRBV13 CASSLAGGQQTQYF TGTGCCAGCAGCTTAGCTGGGGGGCAGCAGACCCAGTACTTC
TRBJ1-1 NA NA TRBV5-1 CASSLVSTLDTEAFF TGCGCCAGCAGCTTGGTTTCCACCCTGGACACTGAAGCTTTCTTT
TRBJ2-3 once TRBD2 TRBV7-3 CASSLMGGRASDTQYF TGTGCCAGCAGCTTAATGGGCGGGAGGGCCTCAGATACGCAGTATTTT
TRBJ2-7 few NA TRBV9 CASSAQGPYEQYF TGTGCCAGCAGCGCTCAGGGGCCCTACGAGCAGTACTTC
TRBJ1-6 NA NA TRBV5-1 CASSLAVAAKALHF TGCGCCAGCAGCTTGGCCGTGGCAGCCAAGGCCCTCCACTTT
TRBJ1-1 few NA TRBV2 CASSWWNTEAFF TGTGCCAGCTCTTGGTGGAACACTGAAGCTTTCTTT
TRBJ2-1 NA TRBD1 TRBV30 CAWSSGQGAYNEQFF TGTGCCTGGAGTTCGGGACAGGGGGCCTACAATGAGCAGTTCTTC
TRBJ2-2 NA TRBD2 TRBV18 CASSPPGLAGGTGELFF TGTGCCAGCTCACCACCGGGACTAGCGGGCGGCACCGGGGAGCTGTTTTTT
TRBJ2-7 once TRBD1 TRBV7-2 CASSLSGTGGIYEQYF TGTGCCAGCAGCTTAAGTGGGACAGGGGGTATCTACGAGCAGTACTTC
TRBJ2-7 NA TRBD1 TRBV5-6 CASSSRQGIWWQYF TGTGCCAGCAGCTCCCGACAGGGAATCTGGTGGCAGTACTTC
TRBJ1-1 NA NA TRBV2 CASENQGITEAFF TGTGCCAGCGAGAACCAGGGGATCACTGAAGCTTTCTTT
TRBJ1-5 NA NA TRBV19 CASNLGGYSNQPQHF TGTGCCAGTAACCTGGGGGGCTATAGCAATCAGCCCCAGCATTTT
TRBJ1-1 NA NA TRBV28 CASLQGYTEAFF TGTGCCAGCTTACAGGGATACACTGAAGCTTTCTTT
TRBJ1-1 NA NA TRBV28 CASSMGHFGAEAFF TGTGCCAGCAGTATGGGACACTTTGGGGCTGAAGCTTTCTTT
TRBJ1-1 NA TRBD1 TRBV28 CASRKLRGLIGNTEAFF TGTGCCAGCAGGAAACTAAGGGGGCTTATAGGGAACACTGAAGCTTTCTTT
TRBJ2-7 NA TRBD1 TRBV4-1 CASSQLQGVNYEQYF TGCGCCAGCAGCCAACTACAGGGGGTTAACTACGAGCAGTACTTC
TRBJ1-6 NA NA TRBV21-1 CASSLLGCFRSWTLHF TGTGCCAGCAGTCTACTGGGATGTTTCCGGTCGTGGACCCTCCACTTT
TRBJ1-2 NA NA TRBV6-5 CASSYGENYGYTF TGTGCCAGCAGTTACGGGGAGAACTATGGCTACACCTTC
TRBJ1-1 NA NA TRBV19 CASSRLGFTEAFF TGTGCCAGTAGTCGACTTGGTTTCACTGAAGCTTTCTTT
TRBJ1-2 NA NA TRBV4-1 CASSQDFGEANYGYTF TGCGCCAGCAGCCAAGATTTTGGGGAAGCTAACTATGGCTACACCTTC
TRBJ1-1 NA NA TRBV5-6 CASSWGWPRGTEAFF TGTGCCAGCAGTTGGGGGTGGCCCCGGGGCACTGAAGCTTTCTTT
TRBJ2-7 NA TRBD2 TRBV18 CASSPSTSGYEQYF TGTGCCAGCTCACCATCGACTAGCGGCTACGAGCAGTACTTC
TRBJ1-2 NA TRBD1 TRBV18 CASSPPTGIYGYTF TGTGCCAGCTCACCACCGACAGGGATCTATGGCTACACCTTC
TRBJ2-3 NA NA TRBV4-1 CASSQPTSTDTQYF TGCGCCAGCAGCCAACCCACGAGCACAGATACGCAGTATTTT